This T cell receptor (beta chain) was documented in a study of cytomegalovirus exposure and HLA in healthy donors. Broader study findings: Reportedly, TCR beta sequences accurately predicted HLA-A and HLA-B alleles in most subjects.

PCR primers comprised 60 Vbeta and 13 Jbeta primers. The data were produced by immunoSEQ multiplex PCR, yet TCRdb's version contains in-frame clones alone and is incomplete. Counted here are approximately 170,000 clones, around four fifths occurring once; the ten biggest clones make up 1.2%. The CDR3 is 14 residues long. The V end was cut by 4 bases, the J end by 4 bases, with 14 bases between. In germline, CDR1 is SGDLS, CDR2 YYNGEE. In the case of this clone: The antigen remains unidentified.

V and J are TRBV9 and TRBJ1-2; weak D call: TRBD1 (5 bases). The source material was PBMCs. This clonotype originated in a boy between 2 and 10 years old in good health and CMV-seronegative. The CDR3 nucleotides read TGTGCCAGCAGCACCCAGACAGCGAGCTATGGCTACACCTTC. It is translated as CASSTQTASYGYTF.